The rows below give T cell receptor beta chains drawn from one sample of a study of regulatory T cells in long-lasting Graves disease. TCRdb re-called the multiplex PCR reads with MiXCR, one entry per CDR3 protein. Altogether under 450,000 distinct CDR3 sequences are present, 20% to 30% being singletons, with the ten largest covering over 25%. This sample comprised peripheral blood mononuclear cells (PBMCs), obtained when the disease was refractory, from a patient treated with antithyroid drugs. These receptors were taken from a female donor with Graves disease. CDR3s leave out the opening cysteine and the closing phenylalanine or tryptophan. Fields, in order: V gene, CDR3 protein.

V: TRBV2; CDR3: ASRDNINQPQH
V: TRBV9; CDR3: ASSMPLSSGHPNTGELF
V: TRBV24-1; CDR3: ATSEDLETQY
V: TRBV3-1; CDR3: ASSQDRTVDRMWEKLF
V: TRBV7-9; CDR3: ASSPMTSALWNEQF
V: TRBV28; CDR3: ASSYEGEATNYEQY
V: TRBV28; CDR3: AIGREILGTGGGYGYT
V: TRBV11-2; CDR3: ASSSILGTSGRIYEQY
V: TRBV20-1; CDR3: SARAGVTDTQY
V: TRBV24-1; CDR3: ATSDSPRLAPETQY
V: TRBV6-1; CDR3: ASSLGLDPPDTQY
V: TRBV30; CDR3: ARRGLFGYGYT
V: TRBV13; CDR3: ASSLGQFDNTEAF
V: TRBV28; CDR3: ASSRPVVDSPLH
V: TRBV24-1; CDR3: ATSDTGTSGTYEQY
V: TRBV7-3; CDR3: ASSSTEGNEQF
V: TRBV12-3/TRBV12-4; CDR3: ASSFTAEAF
V: TRBV28; CDR3: ASSRIRGGGNSPLH
V: TRBV29-1; CDR3: SVDKGLAGGPSTDTQY